The 8 T cell receptor beta chains presented below share a single source sample, sequenced in a study of cytomegalovirus exposure and HLA in healthy donors. Primers for the PCR totalled 60 Vbeta and 13 Jbeta. Profiled with immunoSEQ multiplex PCR; TCRdb holds only in-frame clones, not every one. This sample's clone table lists some 150,000 clones. The source material was PBMCs. The receptor set was obtained from a woman between 18 and 29 years old in good health and CMV-seronegative.

The genes are TRBV2 and TRBJ2-3; 7 positions match TRBD2. The CDR3 runs 14 residues. The V segment lost 8 bases and the J segment 4 bases; nucleotides outside the gene matches: 9. Per the germline V gene, CDR1 is SNHLY and CDR2 is FYNNEI. The CDR3 bases are TGTGCCAGCGGAGGTGGACTAGGACCAGATACGCAGTATTTT. Translation: CASGGGLGPDTQYF.

The V gene is TRBV7-9, the J gene TRBJ1-4, with 9 positions matching TRBD1. The V gene's germline CDR1 is SEHNR and CDR2 FQNEAQ (reference sequence). V shed 5 bases, J shed 6 bases, and the junction held 7 bases outside the gene matches. CDR3 size: 15 residues. The CDR3: CASSPPDRGDEKLFF. DNA for the CDR3: TGTGCCAGCAGCCCTCCGGACAGGGGAGATGAAAAACTGTTTTTT.

In the case of this clone: The sample has other DNA sequences that encode this CDR3 too. V is TRBV6-6 and J is TRBJ1-2; TRBD1 aligns across 10 bases. The CDR3 has 14 amino acids. The trim removed 6 bases at V and 3 bases at J, leaving 4 bases unmatched. Germline V gives CDR1 MNHNY, CDR2 SVGAGI (reference sequence). CDR3 residues: CASSHGQGDYGYTF. In nucleotides, the CDR3 is TGTGCCAGCAGCCACGGACAGGGGGACTATGGCTACACCTTC.

The chain is built from TRBV27 and TRBJ2-3; no definite D call. The length of the CDR3 is 12 residues. In germline, CDR1 is MNHEY, CDR2 SMNVEV (reference sequence). V was clipped by 4 bases and J by 5 bases, with 7 bases between them. This CDR3 is CASSSTIDTQYF. CDR3 nucleotide sequence: TGTGCCAGCAGTTCCACAATAGATACGCAGTATTTT.

This chain connects TRBV11-2 to TRBJ2-7; TRBD1 aligns across 7 bases. The V segment lost 4 bases and the J segment 6 bases; nucleotides outside the gene matches: 6. Germline-derived CDR1 and CDR2 are SGHAT and FQNNGV. The CDR3 consists of 13 residues. The DNA for the CDR3 is TGTGCCAGCAGCTCAAGACAGGGTTCCGAGCAGTACTTC. This codes for CASSSRQGSEQYF.

The CDR3 DNA reads as TGTGCCAGCAGCAACATTCAGGGCACAGATACGCAGTATTTT. This encodes CASSNIQGTDTQYF. The chain carries TRBV7-9 and TRBJ2-3; the D is unclear. This CDR3 is built from 14 residues. The V and J ends lost 5 bases and 1 base respectively, with 10 bases between them. The germline gives CDR1 SEHNR, CDR2 FQNEAQ (reference sequence).

The J gene is TRBJ2-5, the V gene TRBV9; possibly TRBD2 for D (5 bases). The germline V and J ends were trimmed by 0 bases and 4 bases, with 13 bases remaining between them. Germline CDR1 is SGDLS and CDR2 is YYNGEE. The CDR3 extends over 15 amino acids. Here the CDR3 reads CASSVAPEVGETQYF. The CDR3, as DNA: TGTGCCAGCAGCGTAGCTCCGGAGGTAGGAGAGACCCAGTACTTC.

The chain has TRBV5-6 and TRBJ2-7; the match to TRBD2 covers 9 bases. Germline V gene sequence: CDR1 SGHDT, CDR2 YYEEEE. The CDR3 extends over 16 amino acids. V shed 0 bases and J 5 bases; nucleotides not matched to a gene: 9. CDR3 in DNA: TGTGCCAGCAGCTTGGTTTCAACTAGCGGGTCCCACGAGCAGTACTTC. It specifies CASSLVSTSGSHEQYF.